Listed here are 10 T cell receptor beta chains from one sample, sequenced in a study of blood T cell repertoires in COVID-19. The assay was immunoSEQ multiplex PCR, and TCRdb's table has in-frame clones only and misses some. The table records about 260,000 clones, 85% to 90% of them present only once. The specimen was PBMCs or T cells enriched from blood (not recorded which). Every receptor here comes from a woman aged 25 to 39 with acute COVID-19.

The CDR3 coding sequence is TGTGCCAGCAGCCAAGGGACTAGCGGTGAGCAGTTCTTC. Residues: CASSQGTSGEQFF. This chain joins TRBV3-1 (or the pseudogene TRBV3-2) and TRBJ2-1; 10 bases line up with TRBD2. The CDR3 loop spans 13 amino acids. Germline-derived CDR1 and CDR2 are LGHDT and YNNKEL (reference sequence). V shed 1 base and J 9 bases; nucleotides not matched to a gene: 0.

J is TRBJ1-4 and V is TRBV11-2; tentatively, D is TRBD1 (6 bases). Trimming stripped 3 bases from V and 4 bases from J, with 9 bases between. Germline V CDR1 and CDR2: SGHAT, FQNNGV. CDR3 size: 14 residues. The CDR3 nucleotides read TGTGCCAGCAGCTTTCAGGGGAATAATGAAAAACTGTTTTTT. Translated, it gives CASSFQGNNEKLFF. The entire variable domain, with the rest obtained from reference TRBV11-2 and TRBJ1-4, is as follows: EAGVAQSPRYKIIEKRQSVAFWCNPISGHATLYWYQQILGQGPKLLIQFQNNGVVDDSQLPKDRFSAERLKGVDSTLKIQPAKLEDSAVYLCASSFQGNNEKLFFGSGTQLSVL.

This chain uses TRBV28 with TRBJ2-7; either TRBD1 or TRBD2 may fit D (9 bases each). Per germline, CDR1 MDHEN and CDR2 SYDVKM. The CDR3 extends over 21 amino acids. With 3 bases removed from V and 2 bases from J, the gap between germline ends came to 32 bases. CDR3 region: CASSFGTGPVGLAGFTYEQYF. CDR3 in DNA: TGTGCCAGCAGTTTCGGGACAGGGCCCGTAGGGCTAGCGGGATTTACCTACGAGCAGTACTTC. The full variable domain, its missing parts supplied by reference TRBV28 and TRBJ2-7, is DVKVTQSSRYLVKRTGEKVFLECVQDMDHENMFWYRQDPGLGLRLIYFSYDVKMKEKGDIPEGYSVSREKKERFSLILESASTNQTSMYLCASSFGTGPVGLAGFTYEQYFGPGTRLTVT.

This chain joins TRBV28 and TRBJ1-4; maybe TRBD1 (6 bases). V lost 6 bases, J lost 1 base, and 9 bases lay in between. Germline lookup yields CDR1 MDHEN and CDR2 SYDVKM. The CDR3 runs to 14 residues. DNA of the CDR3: TGTGCCAGCAGGGCGACAGGAACTAATGAAAAACTGTTTTTT. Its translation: CASRATGTNEKLFF.

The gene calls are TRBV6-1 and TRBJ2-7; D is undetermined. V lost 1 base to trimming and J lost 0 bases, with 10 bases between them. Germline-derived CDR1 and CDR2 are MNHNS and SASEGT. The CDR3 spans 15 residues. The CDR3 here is CASSEESWSSYEQYF. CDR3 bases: TGTGCCAGCAGTGAAGAGAGCTGGTCCTCCTACGAGCAGTACTTC.

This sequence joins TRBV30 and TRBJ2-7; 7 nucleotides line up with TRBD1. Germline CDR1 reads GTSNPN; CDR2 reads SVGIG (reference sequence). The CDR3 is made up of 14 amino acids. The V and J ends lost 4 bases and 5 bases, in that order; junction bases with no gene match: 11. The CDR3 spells CAWTIQTGSHEQYF. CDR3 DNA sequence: TGTGCCTGGACCATCCAGACAGGGTCCCACGAGCAGTACTTC.

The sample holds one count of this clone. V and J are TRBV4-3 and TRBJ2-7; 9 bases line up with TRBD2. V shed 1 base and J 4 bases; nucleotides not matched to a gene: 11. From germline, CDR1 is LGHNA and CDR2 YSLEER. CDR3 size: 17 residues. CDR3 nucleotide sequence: TGCGCCAGCAGCCAAGCCATCGTAGCGGGAGATCCTTACGAGCAGTACTTC. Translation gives CASSQAIVAGDPYEQYF.

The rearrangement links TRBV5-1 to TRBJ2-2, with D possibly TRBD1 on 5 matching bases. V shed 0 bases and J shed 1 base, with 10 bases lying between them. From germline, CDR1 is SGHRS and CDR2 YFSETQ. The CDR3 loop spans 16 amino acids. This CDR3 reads CASSLEGQGNTGELFF. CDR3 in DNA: TGCGCCAGCAGCTTGGAGGGTCAGGGGAACACCGGGGAGCTGTTTTTT.

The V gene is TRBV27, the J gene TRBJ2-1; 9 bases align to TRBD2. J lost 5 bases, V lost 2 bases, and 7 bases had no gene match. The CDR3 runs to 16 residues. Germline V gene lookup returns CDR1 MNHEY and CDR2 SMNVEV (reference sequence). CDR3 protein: CASSLLTSGINNEQFF. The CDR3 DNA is TGTGCCAGCAGTTTACTGACTAGCGGAATCAACAATGAGCAGTTCTTC.

CDR3 loop: CASSFLSYEQYF. In DNA form, the CDR3 reads TGTGCCAGCAGCTTCCTATCCTACGAGCAGTACTTC. The chain employs TRBV13 and TRBJ2-7, with D hard to call. Germline values: CDR1 PRHDT, CDR2 FYEKMQ (reference sequence). There are 12 residues in the CDR3. The ends were cut back, 3 bases at V and 1 base at J, with 4 bases in the middle.